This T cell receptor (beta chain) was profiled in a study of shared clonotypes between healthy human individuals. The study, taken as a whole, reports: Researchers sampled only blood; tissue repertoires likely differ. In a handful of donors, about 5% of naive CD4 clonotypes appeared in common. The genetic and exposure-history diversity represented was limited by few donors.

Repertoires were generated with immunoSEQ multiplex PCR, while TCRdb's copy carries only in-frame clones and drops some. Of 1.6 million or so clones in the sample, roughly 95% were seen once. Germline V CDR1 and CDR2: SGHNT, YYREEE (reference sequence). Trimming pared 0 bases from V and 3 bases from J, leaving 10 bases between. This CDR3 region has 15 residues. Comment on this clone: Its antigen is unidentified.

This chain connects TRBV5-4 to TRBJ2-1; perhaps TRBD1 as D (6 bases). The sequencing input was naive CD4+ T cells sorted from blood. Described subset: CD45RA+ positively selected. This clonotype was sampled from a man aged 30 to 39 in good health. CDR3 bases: TGTGCCAGCAGCTTGGCCGGGGACATCTACAATGAGCAGTTCTTC. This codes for CASSLAGDIYNEQFF. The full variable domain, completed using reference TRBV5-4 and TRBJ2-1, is ETGVTQSPTHLIKTRGQQVTLRCSSQSGHNTVSWYQQALGQGPQFIFQYYREEENGRGNFPPRFSGLQFPNYSSELNVNALELDDSALYLCASSLAGDIYNEQFFGPGTRLTVL.